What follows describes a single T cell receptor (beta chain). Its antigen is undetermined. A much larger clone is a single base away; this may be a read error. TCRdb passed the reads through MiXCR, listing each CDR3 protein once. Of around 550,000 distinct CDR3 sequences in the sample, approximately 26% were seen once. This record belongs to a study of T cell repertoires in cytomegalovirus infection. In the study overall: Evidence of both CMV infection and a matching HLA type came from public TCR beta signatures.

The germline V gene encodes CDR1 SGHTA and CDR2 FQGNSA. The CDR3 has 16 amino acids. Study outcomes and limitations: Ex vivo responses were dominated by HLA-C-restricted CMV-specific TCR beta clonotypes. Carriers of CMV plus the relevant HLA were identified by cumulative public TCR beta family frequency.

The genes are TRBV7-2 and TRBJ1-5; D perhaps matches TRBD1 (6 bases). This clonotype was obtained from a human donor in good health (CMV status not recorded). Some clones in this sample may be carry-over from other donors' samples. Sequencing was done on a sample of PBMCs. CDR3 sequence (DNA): TGTGTCAGCAGCTTAGTAGCAGCAGGGGCCAATCAGCCCCAGCATTTT. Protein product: CVSSLVAAGANQPQHF.